The sequence of this TCR beta chain was determined in a study of cytomegalovirus exposure and HLA in healthy donors. Study-wide results and limits: Rare sequences made up most TCRs, while some public TCRs were found in many donors. A few chains linked to CMV were shown in vitro to be specific for CMV antigens. Cytomegalovirus association was listed for roughly 160 TCR beta chains.

Data came from immunoSEQ multiplex PCR; TCRdb stores just in-frame clones and leaves some out. Here the sample spans about 400,000 clones, 86% being singletons. Germline lookup yields CDR1 SGDLS and CDR2 YYNGEE. Trimming took off 3 bases at V and 6 bases at J, with 3 bases between the two ends. There are 11 residues in the CDR3. The approximately 120-subject validation cohort, separate from the 666-subject first cohort, included the donors. This clone was picked up one time. The antigen remains unidentified. Additional DNA sequences in this sample encode the identical CDR3. Material: PBMCs. This TCR was sampled from a young woman in good health and CMV-seronegative. V is TRBV9 and J is TRBJ2-2; D uncertain. CDR3 amino acids: CASSASGELFF. Here the CDR3 DNA reads TGTGCCAGCAGCGCTTCCGGGGAGCTGTTTTTT. The full variable domain, in which reference TRBV9 and TRBJ2-2 provide the parts outside the CDR3, is DSGVTQTPKHLITATGQRVTLRCSPRSGDLSVYWYQQSLDQGLQFLIQYYNGEERAKGNILERFSAQQFPDLHSELNLSSLELGDSALYFCASSASGELFFGEGSRLTVL.